Below, one TCR beta chain is given with its context. Germline V gene data show CDR1 as LNHDA and CDR2 as SQIVND (reference sequence). V shed 5 bases and J shed 4 bases, with 11 bases lying between them. The CDR3 length is 14 residues. The data derive from a study of blood T cell repertoires in COVID-19. Across the study: Whether acute or convalescent, the COVID-19 samples came from the United States, Italy and Spain. PBMCs, B-cell-depleted T cells, or T cells were the source of the cDNA or gDNA that made up the material.

Per the original data handling: Amplifying reference gene primers gave estimates of nucleated cell counts. Only in-frame clones appear in the TCRdb table, and some are missing; sequencing was by immunoSEQ multiplex PCR. V and J calls and clone size are as listed in that table; D and trimming were resolved from the DNA. The sample shows roughly 160,000 clones, roughly 93% of them seen only once. The sequence came from a man younger than 30 with COVID-19, enrolled during active disease. J is TRBJ2-2 and V is TRBV19; a possible D gene is TRBD1 (6 bases). Sequencing was done on a sample of peripheral blood. The CDR3 here is CASSRQGITGELFF. The DNA of the CDR3 is TGTGCCAGTAGTCGGCAGGGGATCACCGGGGAGCTGTTTTTT.